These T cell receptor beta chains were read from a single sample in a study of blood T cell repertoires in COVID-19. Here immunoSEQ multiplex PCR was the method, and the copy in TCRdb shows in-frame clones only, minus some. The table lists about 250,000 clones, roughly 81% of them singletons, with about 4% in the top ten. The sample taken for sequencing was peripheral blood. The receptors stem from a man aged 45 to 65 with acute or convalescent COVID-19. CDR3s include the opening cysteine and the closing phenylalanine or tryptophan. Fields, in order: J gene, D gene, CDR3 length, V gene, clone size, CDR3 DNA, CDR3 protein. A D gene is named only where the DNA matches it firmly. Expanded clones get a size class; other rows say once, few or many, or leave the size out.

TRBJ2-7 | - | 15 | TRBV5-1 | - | TGCGCCAGCAGTATTGATCTTGCAGACTACTACGAGCAGTACTTC | CASSIDLADYYEQYF
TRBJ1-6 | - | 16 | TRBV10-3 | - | TGTGCCATCAGTGAGTCGGAGACAGCGAATAATTCACCCCTCCACTTT | CAISESETANNSPLHF
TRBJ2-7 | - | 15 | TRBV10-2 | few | TGCGCCAGCTATCCCCAAAGACAGGCCGTTGACGAGCAGTACTTC | CASYPQRQAVDEQYF
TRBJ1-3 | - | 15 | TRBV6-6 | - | TGTGCCAGCAGTTACCTGGGGAGCTCTGGAAACACCATATATTTT | CASSYLGSSGNTIYF
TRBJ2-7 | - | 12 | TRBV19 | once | TGTGCCAGTAGCACAGACAGCTACGAGCAGTACTTC | CASSTDSYEQYF
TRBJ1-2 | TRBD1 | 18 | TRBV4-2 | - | TGTGCCAGCAGCCTTTTAGGGACAGGGCACCTGACGGCAGGGGGCTACACCTTC | CASSLLGTGHLTAGGYTF
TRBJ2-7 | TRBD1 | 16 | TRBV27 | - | TGTGCCAGCAGTTTCCGGTCCGGGACAGGGGACCACGAGCAGTACTTC | CASSFRSGTGDHEQYF
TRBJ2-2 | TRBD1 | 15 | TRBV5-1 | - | TGCGCCACCACCGGGAGGACAGGGGAACTCGGGGAGCTGTTTTTT | CATTGRTGELGELFF
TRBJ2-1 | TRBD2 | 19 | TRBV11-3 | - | TGTGCCAGCAGCTTAGATAGGAGCGGGGGTTACAGCTCCTACAATGAGCAGTTCTTC | CASSLDRSGGYSSYNEQFF
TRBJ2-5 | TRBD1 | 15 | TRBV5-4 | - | TGTGCCAGCAGCCCGAGGGACAGGGGCGCTGAGACCCAGTACTTC | CASSPRDRGAETQYF
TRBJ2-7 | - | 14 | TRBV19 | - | TGTGCCAGTAGTCAAAGAGGACAGCTCTACGAGCAGTACTTC | CASSQRGQLYEQYF
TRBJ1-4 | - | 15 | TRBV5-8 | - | TGTGCCAGCAGCCGGGAGCGGGTTTTTAGTGAAAAACTGTTTTTT | CASSRERVFSEKLFF
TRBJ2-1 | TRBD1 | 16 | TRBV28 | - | TGTGCCAGCAGTCTCTACAGGGGAAGCTCCTACAATGAGCAGTTCTTC | CASSLYRGSSYNEQFF
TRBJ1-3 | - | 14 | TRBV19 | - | TGTGCCAGTAGTGGGCAGGCCACTGGAAACACCATATATTTT | CASSGQATGNTIYF
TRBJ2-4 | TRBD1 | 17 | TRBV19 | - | TGTGCCAGTAGTTTGGACAGGGCAGCTCTAGCCAAAAACATTCAGTACTTC | CASSLDRAALAKNIQYF
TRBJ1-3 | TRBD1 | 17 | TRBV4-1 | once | TGCGCCAGCAGCCACGGGGACAGAGGTTTTTTTGGAAACACCATATATTTT | CASSHGDRGFFGNTIYF
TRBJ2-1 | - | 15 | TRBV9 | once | TGTGCCAGCAGCGTAGAGGACTTATCCGGCAATGAGCAGTTCTTC | CASSVEDLSGNEQFF
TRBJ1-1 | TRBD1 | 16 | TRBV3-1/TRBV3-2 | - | TGTGCCAGCAGCCAAGATACCGACAGGGCGGAGACTGAAGCTTTCTTT | CASSQDTDRAETEAFF
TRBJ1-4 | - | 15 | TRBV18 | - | TGTGCCAGCTCGCGACAACCACCCTCTAATGAAAAACTGTTTTTT | CASSRQPPSNEKLFF
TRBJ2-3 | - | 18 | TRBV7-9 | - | TGTGCCAGCAGCTTAGGGGGTACAGGAAGCACCTACACAGATACGCAGTATTTT | CASSLGGTGSTYTDTQYF
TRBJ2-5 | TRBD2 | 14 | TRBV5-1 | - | TGCGCCAGCAGCCCGGGACTAGCTTTTGAGACCCAGTACTTC | CASSPGLAFETQYF
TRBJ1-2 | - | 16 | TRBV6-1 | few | TGTGCCAGCAGTGAAGGTACCCGGGGTCGAAGCTATGGCTACACCTTC | CASSEGTRGRSYGYTF
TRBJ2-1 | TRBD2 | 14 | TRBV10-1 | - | TGCGCCAGCAGCATAGAGCGGGAGTTAGGAGAGCAGTTCTTC | CASSIERELGEQFF
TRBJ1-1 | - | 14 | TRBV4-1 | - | TGCGCCAGCAGCCAAAAGGGACAGAACACTGAAGCTTTCTTT | CASSQKGQNTEAFF
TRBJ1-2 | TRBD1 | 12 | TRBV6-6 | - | TGTGCCAGCAGTTGGACAGGCCAAGGCTACACCTTC | CASSWTGQGYTF
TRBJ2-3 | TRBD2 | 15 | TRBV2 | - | TGTGCCAGCAGTGAAAAGCGGGGGATCACAGATACGCAGTATTTT | CASSEKRGITDTQYF
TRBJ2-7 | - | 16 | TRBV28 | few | TGTGCCAGCAGTTCCCTTGCCGGGACAAGCAACTACGAGCAGTACTTC | CASSSLAGTSNYEQYF
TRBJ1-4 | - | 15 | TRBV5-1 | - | TGCGCCAGCAGCTTGGCCAAGGCAGGGAATGAAAAACTGTTTTTT | CASSLAKAGNEKLFF
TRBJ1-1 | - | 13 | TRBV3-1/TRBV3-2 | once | TGTGCCAGCAGCCAAGATTCGTACACTGAAGCTTTCTTT | CASSQDSYTEAFF
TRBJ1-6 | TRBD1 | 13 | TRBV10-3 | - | TGTGCCATCCGAGGGACAGGGGAATCACCCCTCCACTTT | CAIRGTGESPLHF
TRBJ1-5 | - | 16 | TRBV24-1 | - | TGTGCCACCAGTGATGTTGACAGGCACCCCAATCAGCCCCAGCATTTT | CATSDVDRHPNQPQHF
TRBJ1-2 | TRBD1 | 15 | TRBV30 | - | TGTGCCTCAGGGGAATCCGGGACAGGGGGGCGCGGCTACACCTTC | CASGESGTGGRGYTF
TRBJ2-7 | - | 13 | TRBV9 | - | TGTGCCAGCAGTCCGACAGATTCCTACGAGCAGTACTTC | CASSPTDSYEQYF
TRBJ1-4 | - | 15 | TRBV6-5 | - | TGTGCCAGCAGCCGGAGGGGACTCGGGTTTGAAAAACTGTTTTTT | CASSRRGLGFEKLFF
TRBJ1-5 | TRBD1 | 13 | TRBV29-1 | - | TGCAGCGTCGATACAGGGGCTGGGCAGCCCCAGCATTTT | CSVDTGAGQPQHF
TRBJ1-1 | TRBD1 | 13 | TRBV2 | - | TGTGCCAGCAGTGAAGGGACAGGGTATGAAGCTTTCTTT | CASSEGTGYEAFF
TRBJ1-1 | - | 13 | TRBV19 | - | TGTGCTACCGCGGGGGGCATCGACACTGAAGCTTTCTTT | CATAGGIDTEAFF
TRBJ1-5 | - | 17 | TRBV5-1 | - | TGCGCCAGCAGCTTGGAACCTACCCGTAATAGCAATCAGCCCCAGCATTTT | CASSLEPTRNSNQPQHF
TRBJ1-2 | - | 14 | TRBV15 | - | TGTGCCACCAGCCCAGACCGGACAGCTTATGGCTACACCTTC | CATSPDRTAYGYTF
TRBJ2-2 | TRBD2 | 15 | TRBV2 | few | TGTGCCAGCAGTGAAGTAGCGGGGGGTCACGGGGAGCTGTTTTTT | CASSEVAGGHGELFF
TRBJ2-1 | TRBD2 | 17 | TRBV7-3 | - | TGTGCCAGCAGCTTAAGGAGGACTAGCGGGACCTACAATGAGCAGTTCTTC | CASSLRRTSGTYNEQFF